This T cell receptor beta chain was obtained from a study of graft-versus-host responses after intestinal transplantation. Whole-study context: Anti-thymocyte globulin induction preceded 2 to 4 years of tacrolimus and steroid maintenance in all recipients.

Broader study findings: An association linked early post-transplant HvG declines with peak circulating GvH clone levels.

Concerning this clone itself: Its target is not known.

This CDR3 is built from 15 residues. The V gene's germline CDR1 is GTSNPN and CDR2 SVGIG (reference sequence). V lost 0 bases and J lost 0, with 11 bases in between. Assay: immunoSEQ multiplex PCR; the TCRdb copy retains only in-frame clones and omits some. The profile shows around 110,000 clones, around 94% of them singletons. The V call is TRBV30, the J call TRBJ1-2; D is ambiguous. The sample consisted of unstimulated CD4+ T cells sorted from spleen or lymph node cells, taken before transplant. This TCR derives from a human donor who was the organ donor for an intestinal transplant. The CDR3 coding sequence is TGTGCCTGGAGTGTTAGCCAGGAGTCTAACTATGGCTACACCTTC. The encoded protein is CAWSVSQESNYGYTF.